The 23 T cell receptor beta chains presented below share a single source sample, sequenced in a study of follicular helper T cells after annual influenza vaccination. Sequencing used immunoSEQ multiplex PCR; TCRdb keeps in-frame clones, though not all of them. The sample yields around 15,000 clones, about 88% seen once. Time point meaning: 2014-2015 season, 7 days after vaccination. Here the sequenced sample was CXCR5+ CD38- circulating T follicular helper cells from blood, taken 7 days after influenza vaccination. As for subset: circulating Tfh, non-naive CD4+CXCR5+PD-1+ (ICOS+CD38+ or ICOS-CD38-). These TCRs come from an adult who received the influenza vaccine.

The rearrangement joins TRBV18 to TRBJ2-1; 8 bases are shared with TRBD2. Per the germline V gene, CDR1 is KGHSH and CDR2 is LQKENI. The trim removed 3 bases at V and 7 bases at J, leaving 8 bases unmatched. The CDR3 loop spans 15 amino acids. The CDR3 nucleotides are TGTGCCAGCTCACCTGGGACTAGAGGGGAAAATGAGCAGTTCTTC. It encodes CASSPGTRGENEQFF.

V is TRBV5-4 and J is TRBJ2-5; D is possibly TRBD1 (6 bases). V was pared by 3 bases and J by 2 bases, with 14 bases between. CDR1 and CDR2 (germline): SGHNT, YYREEE (reference sequence). The CDR3 extends over 15 amino acids. CDR3 amino acids: CASSSETGKQETQYF. The CDR3 nucleotides read TGTGCCAGCAGCTCCGAAACAGGGAAGCAAGAGACCCAGTACTTC.

Comments on this clone: The same CDR3 is also encoded by other DNA sequences in this sample. This sequence joins TRBV5-1 and TRBJ2-2, with a weak D call TRBD1 (6 bases). Deletions cut 0 bases from V and 5 bases from J, with 8 bases between. There are 14 residues in the CDR3. Germline CDR1 SGHRS, CDR2 YFSETQ. CDR3 coding DNA: TGCGCCAGCAGCTTGGAAGGGGGAACCGGGGAGCTGTTTTTT. Protein: CASSLEGGTGELFF.

This chain connects TRBV19 to TRBJ1-4; tentatively, D is TRBD1 (6 bases). The length of the CDR3 is 12 residues. The V end lost 5 bases, the J end lost 13 bases, and 14 bases lay between the germline ends. Per the germline V gene, CDR1 is LNHDA and CDR2 is SQIVND (reference sequence). Written as DNA, the CDR3 is TGTGCCAGTAGTGACTTACTCAGGGGACTGTTTTTT. Amino acids: CASSDLLRGLFF.

This chain's CDR3 is CASISPGLNYGYTF. The CDR3 DNA follows: TGTGCCAGTATTTCCCCGGGACTGAACTATGGCTACACCTTC. This chain links TRBV19 with TRBJ1-2, with D perhaps matching TRBD1 (5 bases). Germline V CDR1 and CDR2: LNHDA, SQIVND (reference sequence). Trimming pared 7 bases from V and 2 bases from J, leaving 14 bases between. The CDR3 covers 14 residues.

V and J are TRBV28 and TRBJ2-7; D is unclear. The V gene lost 4 bases and the J gene lost 0 bases, with 13 bases spanning the gap. The CDR3 runs to 15 residues. Looked up from germline, CDR1 is MDHEN and CDR2 is SYDVKM. CDR3 coding DNA: TGTGCCAGCAGTTCCCCGGCCTGGAGCTCCTACGAGCAGTACTTC. This codes for CASSSPAWSSYEQYF.

The V call is TRBV5-1, the J call TRBJ1-1; TRBD1 agrees at 9 bases. The V gene's germline CDR1 is SGHRS and CDR2 YFSETQ. The CDR3 has 15 residues. Germline trimming cut 1 base from V and 5 bases from J; bases unmatched to any gene: 6. The CDR3 bases are TGCGCCAGCAGCTTGACCGGGACAGGGACTACTGAAGCTTTCTTT. Translation: CASSLTGTGTTEAFF.

This clone occurred once. The chain recombines TRBV7-8 with TRBJ1-4, with D possibly being TRBD1 (6 bases). The CDR3 spans 15 residues. V was shortened by 5 bases and J by 8 bases, with 18 bases between the two germline ends. Germline CDR1 reads SGHVS; CDR2 reads FQNEAQ. DNA of the CDR3: TGTGCCAGCAGCACTAAACCAGGGGTTGGAGAAAAACTGTTTTTT. Amino acids: CASSTKPGVGEKLFF.

V and J are TRBV28 and TRBJ2-7, with 7 bases matching TRBD1. The ends lost 1 base at V and 5 bases at J; junction bases unmatched: 14. The germline V gene encodes CDR1 MDHEN and CDR2 SYDVKM. CDR3 size: 17 residues. CDR3 region: CASSLLSGRTGRNEQYF. The CDR3 region has the DNA TGTGCCAGCAGTTTATTGTCGGGCCGGACAGGTCGCAACGAGCAGTACTTC.

The chain is built from TRBV6-5 and TRBJ2-3; TRBD1 might be the D (6 bases). CDR1 and CDR2 from the germline V gene are MNHEY and SVGAGI. The CDR3 length is 15 residues. Trimming removed 8 bases at V and 0 bases at J, with 15 bases between. The CDR3, as DNA: TGTGCCAGCTCACGGGCAGGGGCCAGCACAGATACGCAGTATTTT. Amino acid sequence: CASSRAGASTDTQYF.

V gene TRBV6-6 combines with J gene TRBJ2-7, with 12 bases lining up with TRBD2. The CDR3 spans 14 residues. Germline loops: CDR1 MNHNY, CDR2 SVGAGI (reference sequence). The V and J ends lost 5 bases and 4 bases, in that order; junction bases with no gene match: 3. Here the CDR3 reads CASSRTSGTYEQYF. The CDR3 DNA sequence: TGTGCCAGCAGTAGGACTAGCGGGACTTACGAGCAGTACTTC.

The V gene is TRBV4-2, the J gene TRBJ2-7; 9 nucleotides match TRBD1. With 2 bases clipped from V and 4 bases from J, the junction kept 6 bases outside the gene matches. Germline V CDR1 and CDR2: LGHNA, YNFKEQ. CDR3 length equals 15 residues. The CDR3 DNA reads TGTGCCAGCAGCCAACCCGGGACAGGGTGGTACGAGCAGTACTTC. Protein sequence: CASSQPGTGWYEQYF.

Only one count was recorded for this clone. V usage is TRBV11-1 and J usage is TRBJ2-1; 7 positions match TRBD2. The CDR3 covers 15 residues. Germline CDR1 reads SGHAT; CDR2 reads FQDESV (reference sequence). With 3 bases clipped from V and 8 bases from J, the junction kept 10 bases outside the gene matches. The CDR3 spells CASSFEGGPGDEQFF. The CDR3 DNA reads TGTGCCAGCAGCTTTGAGGGAGGGCCCGGAGATGAGCAGTTCTTC.

This clone was found a few times. The V gene is TRBV6-6, the J gene TRBJ2-5; TRBD1 matches 9 bases. This CDR3 contains 14 residues. Unmatched junction bases numbered 5, after V lost 5 bases and J lost 4 bases. The germline V gene has CDR1 MNHNY and CDR2 SVGAGI (reference sequence). The CDR3 reads CASSGQGRGETQYF. CDR3 bases: TGTGCCAGCAGTGGACAGGGGAGGGGAGAGACCCAGTACTTC.

This chain joins TRBV30 and TRBJ2-7, with 12 positions matching TRBD2. Germline assignment: CDR1 GTSNPN and CDR2 SVGIG (reference sequence). Trimming cost V 0 bases and J 6 bases; bases outside gene matches: 9. The CDR3 totals 16 residues. The CDR3 coding sequence is TGTGCCTGGAGTGTATCCCTGGGACTAGCGGGCCGCGAGCAGTACTTC. Translated: CAWSVSLGLAGREQYF.

This clone showed up just once. This chain links TRBV28 with TRBJ2-3; TRBD2 is a possible D gene (5 bases). The CDR3 is made up of 12 amino acids. V was clipped by 10 bases and J by 5 bases, with 13 bases between them. Per the germline V gene, CDR1 is MDHEN and CDR2 is SYDVKM. The CDR3 DNA reads TGTGCCATCCGGACGGAGGAAGATACGCAGTATTTT. Protein product: CAIRTEEDTQYF.

J is TRBJ2-1 and V is TRBV6-1; 11 bases map to TRBD2. The V segment lost 4 bases and the J segment 6 bases; nucleotides outside the gene matches: 11. The germline gives CDR1 MNHNS, CDR2 SASEGT. This CDR3 comprises 17 residues. The CDR3 loop reads CASSARGASGRSNEQFF. The DNA for the CDR3 is TGTGCCAGCAGTGCAAGGGGCGCTAGCGGGAGGAGCAATGAGCAGTTCTTC.

The genes are TRBV6-1 and TRBJ1-2, with a weak D call TRBD1 (5 bases). Germline V gene sequence: CDR1 MNHNS, CDR2 SASEGT. Deletions cut 3 bases from V and 4 bases from J, with 9 bases between. The CDR3 covers 13 residues. The CDR3 protein is CASSDRGLYGYTF. Here the CDR3 DNA reads TGTGCCAGCAGTGACCGGGGACTCTATGGCTACACCTTC.

The chain recombines TRBV19 with TRBJ2-1, with a tentative D call TRBD2 (5 bases). V dropped 11 bases and J dropped 4 bases, with 9 bases sitting between them. The CDR3 consists of 11 residues. Germline-derived CDR1 and CDR2 are LNHDA and SQIVND (reference sequence). The CDR3 protein is CASRGYNEQFF. The CDR3 DNA reads as TGTGCCTCCAGAGGGTACAATGAGCAGTTCTTC.

The chain is built from TRBV27 and TRBJ2-7, with D perhaps TRBD2 (6 bases). This CDR3 is 14 amino acids long. Germline V gives CDR1 MNHEY, CDR2 SMNVEV (reference sequence). The ends were cut back, 5 bases at V and 4 bases at J, with 15 bases in the middle. The CDR3 reads CASSRGFGVYEQYF. In nucleotides, the CDR3 is TGTGCCAGCAGTCGGGGGTTTGGGGTTTACGAGCAGTACTTC.

This clone was detected once. The chain uses TRBV15 and TRBJ1-5; 7 nucleotides line up with TRBD1. Trimming took 3 bases from V and 5 from J; bases not matched to a gene: 13. The CDR3 spans 17 residues. Germline values: CDR1 LNHNV, CDR2 YYDKDF (reference sequence). CDR3 sequence (DNA): TGTGCCACCAGCAGCGACCGACAGGGAAGGGGGGATCAGCCCCAGCATTTT. Residues: CATSSDRQGRGDQPQHF.

CDR3 in amino acids: CASSLEVGRNTEAFF. DNA of the CDR3: TGTGCCAGCAGCTTGGAGGTGGGGAGAAACACTGAAGCTTTCTTT. The rearrangement links TRBV5-8 to TRBJ1-1; D call uncertain. CDR3 size: 15 residues. Looked up from germline, CDR1 is SGHTS and CDR2 is YDEGEE. V shed 0 bases and J shed 2 bases, with 11 bases lying between them. The variable domain in full, completed from reference TRBV5-8 and TRBJ1-1, reads EAGVTQSPTHLIKTRGQQATLRCSPISGHTSVYWYQQALGLGLQFLLWYDEGEERNRGNFPPRFSGRQFPNYSSELNVNALELEDSALYLCASSLEVGRNTEAFFGQGTRLTVV.

This sequence joins TRBV5-1 and TRBJ2-1; 7 bases are shared with TRBD1. Unmatched junction bases numbered 5, after V lost 3 bases and J lost 5 bases. CDR1 SGHRS and CDR2 YFSETQ come from the germline V gene. The CDR3 has 14 amino acids. CDR3 sequence (DNA): TGCGCCAGCAGCTCCGGGACAGCAAACAATGAGCAGTTCTTC. This codes for CASSSGTANNEQFF.